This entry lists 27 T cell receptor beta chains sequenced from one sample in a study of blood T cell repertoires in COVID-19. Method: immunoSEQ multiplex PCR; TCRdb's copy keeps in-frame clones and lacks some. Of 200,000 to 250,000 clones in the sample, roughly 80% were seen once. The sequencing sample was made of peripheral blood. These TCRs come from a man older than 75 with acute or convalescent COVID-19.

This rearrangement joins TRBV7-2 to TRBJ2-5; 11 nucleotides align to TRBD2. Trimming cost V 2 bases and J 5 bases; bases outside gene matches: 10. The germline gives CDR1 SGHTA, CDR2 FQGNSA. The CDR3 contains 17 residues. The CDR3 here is CASSLMTLAGARETQYF. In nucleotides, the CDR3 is TGTGCCAGCAGCTTAATGACACTAGCGGGGGCCCGGGAGACCCAGTACTTC.

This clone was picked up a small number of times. In DNA, the CDR3 is TGTGCCAGCAGCCAGGCGACAGGGAATGGCTACACCTTC. Its protein product is CASSQATGNGYTF. This chain uses TRBV4-2 with TRBJ1-2; 7 positions match TRBD1. This CDR3 spans 13 amino acids. The germline V gene has CDR1 LGHNA and CDR2 YNFKEQ. Unmatched junction bases numbered 4, after V lost 3 bases and J lost 6 bases.

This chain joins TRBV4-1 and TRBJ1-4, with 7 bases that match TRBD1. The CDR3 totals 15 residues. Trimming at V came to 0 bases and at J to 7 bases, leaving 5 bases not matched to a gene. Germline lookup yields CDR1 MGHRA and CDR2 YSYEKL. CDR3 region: CASSQDRGPSEKLFF. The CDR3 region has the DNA TGCGCCAGCAGCCAAGATAGGGGGCCGAGTGAAAAACTGTTTTTT.

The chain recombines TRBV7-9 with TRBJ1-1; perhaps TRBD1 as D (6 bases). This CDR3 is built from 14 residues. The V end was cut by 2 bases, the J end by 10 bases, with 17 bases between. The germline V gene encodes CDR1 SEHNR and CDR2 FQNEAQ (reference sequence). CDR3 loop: CASSLPRGGNPAFF. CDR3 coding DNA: TGTGCCAGCAGCTTACCCAGGGGAGGGAATCCAGCTTTCTTT.

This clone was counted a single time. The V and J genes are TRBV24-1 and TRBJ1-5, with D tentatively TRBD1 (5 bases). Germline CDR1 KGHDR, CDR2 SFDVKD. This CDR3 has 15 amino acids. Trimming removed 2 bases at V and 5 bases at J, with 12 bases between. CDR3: CATSDSQGIYQPQHF. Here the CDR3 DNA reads TGTGCCACCAGTGATTCGCAGGGTATATATCAGCCCCAGCATTTT.

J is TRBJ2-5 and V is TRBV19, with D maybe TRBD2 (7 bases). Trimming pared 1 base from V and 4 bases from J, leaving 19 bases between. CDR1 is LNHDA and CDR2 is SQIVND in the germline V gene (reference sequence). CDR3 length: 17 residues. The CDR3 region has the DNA TGTGCCAGTAGTATAGGGGGGGGCAGAACGGCCCCAGAGACCCAGTACTTC. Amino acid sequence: CASSIGGGRTAPETQYF.

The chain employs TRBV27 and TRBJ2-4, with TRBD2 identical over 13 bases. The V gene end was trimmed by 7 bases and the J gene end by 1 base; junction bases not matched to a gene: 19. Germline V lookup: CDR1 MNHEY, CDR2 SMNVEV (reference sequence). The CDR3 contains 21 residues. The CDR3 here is CASTQTYLLAGGQLAKNIQYF. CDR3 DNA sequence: TGTGCCAGCACCCAAACTTACTTACTAGCGGGGGGGCAATTGGCCAAAAACATTCAGTACTTC.

CDR3: CASRTYDNEQFF. Written as DNA, the CDR3 is TGTGCCAGCCGGACATACGACAATGAGCAGTTCTTC. This sequence joins TRBV6-5 and TRBJ2-1; D perhaps matches TRBD1 (5 bases). Trimming stripped 8 bases from V and 5 bases from J, with 10 bases between. Germline values: CDR1 MNHEY, CDR2 SVGAGI. The CDR3 runs to 12 residues.

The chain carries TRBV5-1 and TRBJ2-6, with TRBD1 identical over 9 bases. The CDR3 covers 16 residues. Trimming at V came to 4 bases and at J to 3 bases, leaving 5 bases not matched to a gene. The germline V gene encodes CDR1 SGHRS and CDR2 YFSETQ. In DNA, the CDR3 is TGCGCCAGCAGCCTACCGACAGGGGGTGGGGCCAACGTCCTGACTTTC. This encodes CASSLPTGGGANVLTF.

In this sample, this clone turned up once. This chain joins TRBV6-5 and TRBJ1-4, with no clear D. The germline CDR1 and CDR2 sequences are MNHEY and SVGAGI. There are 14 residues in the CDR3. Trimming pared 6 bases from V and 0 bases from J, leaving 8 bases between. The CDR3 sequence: CASRRLSTNEKLFF. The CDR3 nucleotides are TGTGCCAGCAGACGACTCTCAACTAATGAAAAACTGTTTTTT.

For the CDR3, the DNA is TGTGCCAGCAGCCAAAGTTTCGGGAGGGAAACCTATGGCTACACCTTC. Translating it yields CASSQSFGRETYGYTF. J is TRBJ1-2 and V is TRBV3-1 (or the pseudogene TRBV3-2); D is uncertain. Germline V gene data show CDR1 as LGHDT and CDR2 as YNNKEL (reference sequence). Trimming shortened V by 2 bases and J by 4 bases, and 17 bases separated the two germline ends. The CDR3 runs to 16 residues.

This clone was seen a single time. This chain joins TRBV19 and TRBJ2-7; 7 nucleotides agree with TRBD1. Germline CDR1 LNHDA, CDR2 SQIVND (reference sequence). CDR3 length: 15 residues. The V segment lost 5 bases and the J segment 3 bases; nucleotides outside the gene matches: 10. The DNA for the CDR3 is TGTGCCAGTAGTGATCCAGGGACAGCTTTCTACGAGCAGTACTTC. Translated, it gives CASSDPGTAFYEQYF.

The CDR3 nucleotides read TGTGCCAGTGGGGTCGGGGGTTCTGGAAACACCATATATTTT. Protein: CASGVGGSGNTIYF. V gene TRBV19 combines with J gene TRBJ1-3, with D perhaps TRBD1 (5 bases). The V gene's germline CDR1 is LNHDA and CDR2 SQIVND (reference sequence). V gave up 8 bases and J gave up 1 base, with 12 bases separating them. The CDR3 is made up of 14 amino acids.

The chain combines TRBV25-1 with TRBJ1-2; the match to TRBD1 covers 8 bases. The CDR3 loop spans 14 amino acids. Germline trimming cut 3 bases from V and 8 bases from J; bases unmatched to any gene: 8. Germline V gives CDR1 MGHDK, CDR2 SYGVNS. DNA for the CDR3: TGTGCCAGCAGTGATTCCAGGGGGCATGGAGGCTACACCTTC. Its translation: CASSDSRGHGGYTF.

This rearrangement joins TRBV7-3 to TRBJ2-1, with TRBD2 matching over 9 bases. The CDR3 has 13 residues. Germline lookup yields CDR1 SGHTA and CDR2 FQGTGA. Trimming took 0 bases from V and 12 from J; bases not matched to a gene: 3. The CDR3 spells CASSLTAGGLQFF. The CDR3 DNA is TGTGCCAGCAGCTTAACAGCGGGAGGATTGCAGTTCTTC.

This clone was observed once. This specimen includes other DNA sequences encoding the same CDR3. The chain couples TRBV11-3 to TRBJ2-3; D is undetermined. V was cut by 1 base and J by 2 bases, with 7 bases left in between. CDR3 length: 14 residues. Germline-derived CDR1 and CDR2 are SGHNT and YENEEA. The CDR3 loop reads CASSLGLATDTQYF. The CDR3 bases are TGTGCCAGCAGCTTAGGGCTGGCCACAGATACGCAGTATTTT. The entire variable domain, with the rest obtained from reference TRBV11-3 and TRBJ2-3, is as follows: EAGVVQSPRYKIIEKKQPVAFWCNPISGHNTLYWYLQNLGQGPELLIRYENEEAVDDSQLPKDRFSAERLKGVDSTLKIQPAELGDSAVYLCASSLGLATDTQYFGPGTRLTVL.

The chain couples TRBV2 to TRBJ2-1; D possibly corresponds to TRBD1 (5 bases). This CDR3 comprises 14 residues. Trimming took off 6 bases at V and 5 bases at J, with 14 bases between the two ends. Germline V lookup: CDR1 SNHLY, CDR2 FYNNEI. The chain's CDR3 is CASSVRTSNNEQFF. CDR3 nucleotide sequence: TGTGCCAGCAGCGTTCGGACAAGCAACAATGAGCAGTTCTTC.

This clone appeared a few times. CDR3 amino acids: CASSTPPGGNQPQHF. The CDR3, as DNA: TGTGCCAGCAGTACCCCCCCGGGGGGGAATCAGCCCCAGCATTTT. The chain combines TRBV28 with TRBJ1-5; weak D call: TRBD1 (5 bases). Germline CDR1 reads MDHEN; CDR2 reads SYDVKM. The CDR3 is made up of 15 amino acids. Deletions cut 5 bases from V and 4 bases from J, with 15 bases between.

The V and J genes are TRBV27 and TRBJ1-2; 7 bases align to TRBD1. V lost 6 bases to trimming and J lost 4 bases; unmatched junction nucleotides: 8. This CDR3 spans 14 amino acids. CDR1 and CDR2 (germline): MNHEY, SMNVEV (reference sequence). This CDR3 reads CASRPRGQVYGYTF. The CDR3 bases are TGTGCCAGCAGGCCAAGGGGGCAGGTCTATGGCTACACCTTC.

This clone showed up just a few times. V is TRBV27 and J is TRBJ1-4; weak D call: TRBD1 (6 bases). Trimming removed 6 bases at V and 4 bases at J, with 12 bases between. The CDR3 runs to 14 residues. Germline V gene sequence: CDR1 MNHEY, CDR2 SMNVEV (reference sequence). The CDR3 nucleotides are TGTGCCAGCAGGCCGCAGGGGCGTAATGAAAAACTGTTTTTT. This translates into CASRPQGRNEKLFF. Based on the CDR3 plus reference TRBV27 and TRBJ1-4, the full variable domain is EAQVTQNPRYLITVTGKKLTVTCSQNMNHEYMSWYRQDPGLGLRQIYYSMNVEVTDKGDVPEGYKVSRKEKRNFPLILESPSPNQTSLYFCASRPQGRNEKLFFGSGTQLSVL.

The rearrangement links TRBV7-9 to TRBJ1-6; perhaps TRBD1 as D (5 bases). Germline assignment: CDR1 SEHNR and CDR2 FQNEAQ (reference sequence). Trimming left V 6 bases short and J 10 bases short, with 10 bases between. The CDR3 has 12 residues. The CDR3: CASREKGSPLHF. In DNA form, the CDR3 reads TGTGCCAGCAGGGAAAAGGGGTCACCCCTCCACTTT.

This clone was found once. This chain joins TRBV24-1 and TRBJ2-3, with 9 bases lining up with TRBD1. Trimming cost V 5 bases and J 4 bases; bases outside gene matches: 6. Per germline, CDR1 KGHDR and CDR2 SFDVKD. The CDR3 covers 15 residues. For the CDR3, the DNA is TGTGCCACCAGTGCCAACAGGGGGCGAGCAGATACGCAGTATTTT. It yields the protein CATSANRGRADTQYF.

CDR3 protein: CASSVLGTANTEAFF. The CDR3 DNA follows: TGTGCCAGCAGCGTATTAGGGACAGCGAACACTGAAGCTTTCTTT. The V call is TRBV9, the J call TRBJ1-1; 7 nucleotides agree with TRBD1. Germline values: CDR1 SGDLS, CDR2 YYNGEE. V was clipped by 1 base and J by 1 base; unmatched bases: 4. The CDR3 is 15 residues long.

The CDR3, as DNA: TGTGCCACCAGCAGAGATAGGAACAGGCTGAACACCGGGGAGCTGTTTTTT. Amino acids: CATSRDRNRLNTGELFF. The chain uses TRBV15 and TRBJ2-2; tentative D call: TRBD1 (5 bases). Between the trimmed V and J ends, which lost 0 bases and 1 base, there was a span of 12 bases. The CDR3 extends over 17 amino acids. Per germline, CDR1 LNHNV and CDR2 YYDKDF (reference sequence).

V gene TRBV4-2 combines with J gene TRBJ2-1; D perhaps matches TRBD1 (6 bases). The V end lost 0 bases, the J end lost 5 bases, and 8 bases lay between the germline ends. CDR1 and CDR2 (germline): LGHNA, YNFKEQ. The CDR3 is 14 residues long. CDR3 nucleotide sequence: TGTGCCAGCAGCCAAGATCCAGGGGACAATGAGCAGTTCTTC. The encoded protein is CASSQDPGDNEQFF.

CDR3 sequence: CASRSGGREKLFF. The CDR3 DNA is TGTGCCAGTAGATCGGGGGGCAGGGAAAAACTGTTTTTT. The rearrangement joins TRBV19 to TRBJ1-4, with D perhaps matching TRBD1 (6 bases). The germline V gene encodes CDR1 LNHDA and CDR2 SQIVND (reference sequence). V dropped 6 bases and J dropped 8 bases, with 13 bases sitting between them. The CDR3 runs to 13 residues. Based on the CDR3 plus reference TRBV19 and TRBJ1-4, the full variable domain is DGGITQSPKYLFRKEGQNVTLSCEQNLNHDAMYWYRQDPGQGLRLIYYSQIVNDFQKGDIAEGYSVSREKKESFPLTVTSAQKNPTAFYLCASRSGGREKLFFGSGTQLSVL.

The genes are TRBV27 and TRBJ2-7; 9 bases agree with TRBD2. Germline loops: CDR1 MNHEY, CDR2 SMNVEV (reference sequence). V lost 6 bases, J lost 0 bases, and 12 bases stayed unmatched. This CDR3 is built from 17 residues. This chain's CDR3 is CASSTSRLAGASYEQYF. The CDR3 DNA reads TGTGCCAGCAGCACCTCCCGATTAGCGGGGGCCTCCTACGAGCAGTACTTC.